This T cell receptor (beta chain) stems from a study of technical replicates of blood from a handful of donors. The CDR3 consists of 13 residues. Germline lookup yields CDR1 SQVTM and CDR2 ANQGSEA. Generated by immunoSEQ multiplex PCR, the TCRdb table keeps only in-frame clones and is missing some. This repertoire shows 50,000 to 80,000 clones, about 86% found once; its top ten account for 5.1%. This clone was counted only a few times. Compared with germline, one end of the junction differs, possibly owing to a read error. The rearrangement links TRBV29-1 to TRBJ1-4; 8 nucleotides line up with TRBD1. What was sequenced was PBMCs. The receptor comes from a human donor in good health. Some clones in this sample may be carry-over from other donors' samples. The CDR3 nucleotides are TGCAGCGTGGAAGGACAGGGCGGCAAAAAACTGTTTTTT. Protein sequence: CSVEGQGGKKLFF.